This passage covers 14 T cell receptor beta chains from one sample sequenced in a study of blood T cell repertoires in COVID-19 (dated by TCRdb to 2020 to 2021). Library preparation used the immunoSEQ multiplex PCR assay. TCRdb's version of the immuneACCESS table is confined to in-frame rearrangements and falls short of the full clone set. An unresolved V gene accounts for under half of the shortfall where checked; the remainder is of unknown origin. The sample table shows over 100,000 clones, and approximately 85% are seen once. The top ten clonotypes cover about 1.3% of the sample. Sequencing was done on a sample of peripheral blood. Every receptor here comes from a man in his forties with acute or convalescent COVID-19.

The rearrangement links TRBV7-9 to TRBJ1-2; possible D gene TRBD1, 6 bases. V was shortened by 5 bases and J by 8 bases, with 15 bases between the two germline ends. There are 13 residues in the CDR3. Germline CDR1 is SEHNR and CDR2 is FQNEAQ (reference sequence). The CDR3 loop reads CASSPRDIRGYTF. CDR3 sequence (DNA): TGTGCCAGCAGCCCACGGGACATCCGGGGCTACACCTTC.

The chain joins TRBV15 to TRBJ2-5; 10 bases are shared with TRBD2. Germline V gives CDR1 LNHNV, CDR2 YYDKDF (reference sequence). The CDR3 is made up of 15 amino acids. Trimming took 1 base from V and 4 from J; bases not matched to a gene: 3. The CDR3 is CATSRGVAGGETQYF. The CDR3 DNA is TGTGCCACCAGCAGAGGAGTAGCGGGAGGAGAGACCCAGTACTTC.

The V call is TRBV5-4, the J call TRBJ2-5; TRBD2 agrees at 12 bases. CDR1 and CDR2 from the germline V gene are SGHNT and YYREEE (reference sequence). This CDR3 spans 16 amino acids. The J segment lost 5 bases and the V segment lost 2 bases, leaving 7 bases of the junction unmatched. CDR3 bases: TGTGCCAGCAGCTTTAGGCTAGCGGGGGGGCTGGAGACCCAGTACTTC. Its translation is CASSFRLAGGLETQYF.

This chain links TRBV6-5 with TRBJ1-4; no reliable D call. The germline V gene has CDR1 MNHEY and CDR2 SVGAGI. The V gene lost 5 bases and the J gene lost 0 bases, with 10 bases spanning the gap. The CDR3 spans 15 residues. The CDR3 nucleotides read TGTGCCAGCAGTCCAGGATGGACAACTAATGAAAAACTGTTTTTT. It specifies CASSPGWTTNEKLFF.

The V call is TRBV7-3, the J call TRBJ2-2; D is perhaps TRBD1 (6 bases). The ends were cut back, 5 bases at V and 8 bases at J, with 12 bases in the middle. The CDR3 loop spans 13 amino acids. In germline, CDR1 is SGHTA, CDR2 FQGTGA. The CDR3: CASSLQGWGELFF. In DNA, the CDR3 is TGTGCCAGCAGCCTACAGGGTTGGGGGGAGCTGTTTTTT.

V is TRBV28 and J is TRBJ1-5; D is possibly TRBD1 (6 bases). Trimming stripped 6 bases from V and 3 bases from J, with 21 bases between. The germline CDR1 and CDR2 sequences are MDHEN and SYDVKM. This CDR3 has 17 residues. CDR3 protein: CASRSLRTATANQPQHF. The CDR3 nucleotides are TGTGCCAGCAGATCCCTCAGGACAGCGACCGCCAATCAGCCCCAGCATTTT.

The chain joins TRBV18 to TRBJ1-2; D call uncertain. V lost 2 bases, J lost 13 bases, and 17 bases lay in between. The CDR3 sequence is 13 residues long. Germline V gives CDR1 KGHSH, CDR2 LQKENI. Written as DNA, the CDR3 is TGTGCCAGCTCACCAGTCGTTGAGAGTGGACTCACCTTC. The encoded protein is CASSPVVESGLTF.

The V call is TRBV7-6, the J call TRBJ2-3; perhaps TRBD2 as D (6 bases). In germline, CDR1 is SGHVS, CDR2 FNYEAQ. The CDR3 covers 14 residues. Trimming left V 4 bases short and J 3 bases short, with 11 bases between. The CDR3 region has the DNA TGTGCCAGCAGCTCCCCGGGACTTACAGATACGCAGTATTTT. Its protein product is CASSSPGLTDTQYF.

This clone was counted a few times. The CDR3 spells CASSLGISYNSPLHF. The CDR3 DNA is TGTGCCAGCAGTCTCGGGATCTCCTATAATTCACCCCTCCACTTT. The rearrangement joins TRBV28 to TRBJ1-6; the D is unclear. The germline gives CDR1 MDHEN, CDR2 SYDVKM. V was clipped by 5 bases and J by 0 bases, with 8 bases between them. The CDR3 has 15 residues. Drawing the rest from reference TRBV28 and TRBJ1-6, the complete variable domain is DVKVTQSSRYLVKRTGEKVFLECVQDMDHENMFWYRQDPGLGLRLIYFSYDVKMKEKGDIPEGYSVSREKKERFSLILESASTNQTSMYLCASSLGISYNSPLHFGNGTRLTVT.

The CDR3 loop reads CASSHQSGTSGRVGFF. The CDR3 coding sequence is TGCGCCAGCAGCCACCAATCCGGGACTAGCGGGAGGGTAGGGTTCTTC. The chain is built from TRBV4-1 and TRBJ2-1; 16 bases agree with TRBD2. Germline lookup yields CDR1 MGHRA and CDR2 YSYEKL. J was trimmed by 15 bases and V by 3 bases; bases with no gene match: 11. CDR3 length equals 16 residues.

V gene TRBV9 combines with J gene TRBJ2-1; 13 bases align to TRBD2. This CDR3 contains 15 residues. The V and J ends lost 3 bases and 14 bases, in that order; junction bases with no gene match: 11. Germline lookup yields CDR1 SGDLS and CDR2 YYNGEE. The CDR3 protein is CASSGGTSGTLGKFF. CDR3 bases: TGTGCCAGCAGCGGGGGGACTAGCGGGACGCTGGGGAAGTTCTTC.

The gene calls are TRBV21-1 and TRBJ2-2; TRBD2 was called by the table and not checked on the DNA. TRBV21-1 is described as a pseudogene. This CDR3 comprises 17 residues. CDR3 amino acids: CASRGGLAGDRAGELFF. CDR3 in DNA: TGTGCCAGCAGGGGGGGACTAGCGGGAGATAGGGCCGGGGAGCTGTTTTTT.

This sequence joins TRBV2 and TRBJ1-2; D perhaps matches TRBD1 (6 bases). The germline gives CDR1 SNHLY, CDR2 FYNNEI. The CDR3 extends over 15 amino acids. V was trimmed by 8 bases and J by 4 bases, leaving 20 bases between them. CDR3 DNA: TGTGCCAGCGGGGGGCGGGGGGCGCCCACCTATGGCTACACCTTC. This codes for CASGGRGAPTYGYTF.

The genes are TRBV7-9 and TRBJ2-3; TRBD2 matches 9 bases. Germline CDR1 reads SEHNR; CDR2 reads FQNEAQ (reference sequence). The CDR3 extends over 18 amino acids. With 2 bases clipped from V and 4 bases from J, the junction kept 13 bases outside the gene matches. The CDR3 DNA reads as TGTGCCAGCAGCTTAATCTCGGGTGCGGGGGGGCGCGCAGATACGCAGTATTTT. The encoded protein is CASSLISGAGGRADTQYF.